The present T cell receptor (beta chain) was sequenced within a study of T cells in Graves' hyperthyroidism and ophthalmopathy. This clonotype was picked up many times. RNA transcripts yielded amplified TCR beta CDR3 regions. HTBI primers were the set used in a first-round RT-PCR of the TCR CDR3. TCRdb reprocessed the multiplex PCR reads with MiXCR, giving one entry per CDR3 protein. The table records 400,000 or so distinct CDR3 sequences, around 13% of them present only once. Germline loops: CDR1 SGHDT, CDR2 YYEEEE. The junction had 7 bases not matched to a gene; V was cut back by 5 bases and J by 0 bases. This CDR3 has 15 amino acids.

Sequencing was carried out using blood. This TCR came from a woman in her twenties or thirties with Graves' ophthalmopathy. This chain uses TRBV5-6 with TRBJ1-1; 7 bases are shared with TRBD1. The CDR3 DNA is TGTGCCAGCAGAAAACTGACAGGGATGAACACTGAAGCTTTCTTT. The encoded protein is CASRKLTGMNTEAFF.